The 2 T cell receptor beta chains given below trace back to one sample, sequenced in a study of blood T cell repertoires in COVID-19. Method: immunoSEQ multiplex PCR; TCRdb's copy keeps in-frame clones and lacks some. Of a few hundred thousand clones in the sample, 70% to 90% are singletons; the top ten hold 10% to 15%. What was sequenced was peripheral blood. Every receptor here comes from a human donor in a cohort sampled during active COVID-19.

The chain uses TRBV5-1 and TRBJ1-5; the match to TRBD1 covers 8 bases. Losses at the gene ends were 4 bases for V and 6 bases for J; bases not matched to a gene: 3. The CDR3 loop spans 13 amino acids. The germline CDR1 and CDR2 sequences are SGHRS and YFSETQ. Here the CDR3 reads CASSTDRGQPQHF. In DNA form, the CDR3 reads TGCGCCAGCAGCACAGACAGGGGTCAGCCCCAGCATTTT.

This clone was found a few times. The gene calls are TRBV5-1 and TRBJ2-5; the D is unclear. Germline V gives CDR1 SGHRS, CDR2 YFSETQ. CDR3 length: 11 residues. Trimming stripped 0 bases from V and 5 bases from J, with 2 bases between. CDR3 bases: TGCGCCAGCAGCTTGGCGGAGACCCAGTACTTC. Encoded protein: CASSLAETQYF.